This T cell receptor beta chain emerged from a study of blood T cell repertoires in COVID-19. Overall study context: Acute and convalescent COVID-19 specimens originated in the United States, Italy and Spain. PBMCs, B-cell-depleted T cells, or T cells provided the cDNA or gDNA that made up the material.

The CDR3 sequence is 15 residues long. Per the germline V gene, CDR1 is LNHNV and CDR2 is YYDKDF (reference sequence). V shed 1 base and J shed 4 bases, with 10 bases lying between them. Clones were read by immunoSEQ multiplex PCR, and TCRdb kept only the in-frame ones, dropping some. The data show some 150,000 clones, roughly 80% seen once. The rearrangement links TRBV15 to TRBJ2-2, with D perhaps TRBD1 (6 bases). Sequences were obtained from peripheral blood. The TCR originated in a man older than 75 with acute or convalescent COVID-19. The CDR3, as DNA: TGTGCCACCAGCAGAGTGGGGGCGCCCACCGGGGAGCTGTTTTTT. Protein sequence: CATSRVGAPTGELFF.